This TCR beta chain was captured in a study of blood T cell repertoires in COVID-19. Per the original methods: Counts of nucleated cells, estimated from reference gene primer amplification, were obtained. Libraries were prepared by immunoSEQ multiplex PCR; TCRdb keeps only in-frame clonotypes and omits some of them. The DNA was the basis for D and trimming; V, J and clone size are from that table. This sample has roughly 50,000 clones, with 65% to 85% found just once. The V end lost 5 bases, the J end lost 8 bases, and 12 bases lay between the germline ends. Germline loops: CDR1 DFQATT, CDR2 SNEGSKA (reference sequence). The CDR3 runs 11 residues.

The receptor's source is a man in his sixties or seventies with acute or convalescent COVID-19. Sequencing was carried out using peripheral blood. The V gene is TRBV20-1, the J gene TRBJ1-2; tentatively, D is TRBD1 (5 bases). The CDR3 region is CSASGYWGYTF. The CDR3 DNA is TGCAGTGCTTCAGGGTACTGGGGCTACACCTTC.